The T cell receptor beta chain under discussion was sequenced for a study of CD8 T cells in ankylosing spondylitis. Study results and limitations: About eight highly homologous variants made up a TCR beta motif that seemed to typify ankylosing spondylitis blood. Before this, some motif variants had been reported in reactive arthritis synovial fluid and blood.

This clonotype was seen a few times. Its specificity is unknown. A single record per CDR3 protein comes from TCRdb applying MiXCR to the 5' RACE reads. The profile shows fewer than 550,000 distinct CDR3 sequences, approximately 5% of them singletons. Per the germline V gene, CDR1 is SGHNT and CDR2 is YENEEA. This CDR3 has 13 amino acids. V was pared by 4 bases and J by 8 bases, with 12 bases between. The material sequenced was blood, either unsorted or a sorted T cell fraction (not recorded which). The chain links TRBV11-3 to TRBJ2-1; a possible D gene is TRBD2 (6 bases). The source of this sequence is a male donor with ankylosing spondylitis. The CDR3 DNA reads TGTGCCAGCAGCTCCCGTGGAGGGTATGAGCAGTTCTTC. Protein sequence: CASSSRGGYEQFF.